This T cell receptor (beta chain) was sequenced during a study of identical twins. The study, taken as a whole, reports: Zero-insertion findings could be partly confounded by invariant cells (MAIT and iNKT cells).

For this clonotype: The antigen is unknown.

TCRdb reanalysed the 5' RACE reads using MiXCR and keeps one entry per CDR3 protein. The sample consists of around 570,000 distinct CDR3 sequences, roughly 9.9% of them appearing once. The data were also submitted as part of a second study, on yellow fever vaccine responses in identical twins.

The sequencing sample was made of PBMCs. The source is a woman between 18 and 30 years old in good health.

The CDR3 DNA reads as TGTGCCAGCAGCGCCGGCGGGGTCGTCACAGATACGCAGTATTTT. It yields the protein CASSAGGVVTDTQYF. This sequence joins TRBV2 and TRBJ2-3, with TRBD2 as a possible D gene (6 bases). Trimming stripped 6 bases from V and 2 bases from J, with 15 bases between. CDR3 length equals 15 residues. CDR1 is SNHLY, CDR2 FYNNEI, per germline.